This is a list of T cell receptor beta chains from one sample in a study of T-cell memory formation after mild COVID-19. TCRdb recomputed calls from the 5' RACE reads with MiXCR, one row per CDR3 protein. Of about 470,000 distinct CDR3 sequences in the sample, around 27% were seen once. The sample taken for sequencing was PBMCs or a T cell subset sorted from them (not recorded which). These receptors were collected from an adult woman who had mild COVID-19 (a few samples of this study predate the infection). Cell type and time point are not known. CDR3s leave out the opening cysteine and the closing phenylalanine or tryptophan.

v_call cdr3_aa
TRBV7-9 ASSPFGDTEAF
TRBV25-1 ASADRVTYEQY
TRBV12-3/TRBV12-4 ASSLGPMNTEAF
TRBV18 ASSQQGFFTEAF
TRBV6-1 ASSRGLAFSAETQY
TRBV12-3/TRBV12-4 ASSTLQTDTQY
TRBV30 AWENGDGWEQY
TRBV2 ASSERAGVTYEQY
TRBV6-2/TRBV6-3 AIAIRASNQPQH
TRBV20-1 SATRPTSGRALLYNEQF
TRBV29-1 SASGSGVEQF
TRBV4-2 ASSREKGNTGELF
TRBV20-1 SASYSAYNEQF
TRBV6-2/TRBV6-3 ASTDRTAGTRYNEQF
TRBV6-5 ASSYSSSVGEQY
TRBV20-1 SARTSGRAYEQY
TRBV5-1 ASSRLEGPGDEQY
TRBV19 ASSHDSTDTQY
TRBV5-1 ASSPWTGVRTEAF
TRBV5-1 ASSLDGRSSYNEQF
TRBV7-8 ASSLRGPRQGAYETQY
TRBV7-9 ASSFAPGQF
TRBV4-3 ASSRSQLHGDRAYGYT
TRBV20-1 SAHGAYEQY
TRBV20-1 SARDEGLPDHQPQH